The 10 T cell receptor beta chains below come from one sample, sequenced in a study of T-cell reconstitution after alpha-beta-depleted transplantation in children. The authors prepared the TCRbeta library with unique molecular identifiers. TCRdb redid the calling of the PCR reads with MiXCR, one entry per CDR3 protein. The sample yields hundreds of thousands of distinct CDR3 sequences, around 15% seen once. The sample in question was PBMCs, mostly from graft donor cells, obtained 360 days after TCRalphabeta/CD19-depleted stem cell transplant. The receptors were gathered from a male patient younger than 18 who had a stem cell transplant for acute lymphoblastic leukemia, so the T cells may come from the graft donor.

The genes are TRBV19 and TRBJ2-1; 7 bases are shared with TRBD1. The CDR3 length is 12 residues. Germline V gene lookup returns CDR1 LNHDA and CDR2 SQIVND (reference sequence). The CDR3 DNA follows: TGTGTCGCCCGGGACAGACACAATGAGCAGTTCTTC. This encodes CVARDRHNEQFF.

This rearrangement joins TRBV20-1 to TRBJ2-1; 7 bases line up with TRBD2. Germline assignment: CDR1 DFQATT and CDR2 SNEGSKA (reference sequence). V trimming: 5 bases; J trimming: 4 bases; junction bases outside the gene matches: 5. The CDR3 loop spans 13 amino acids. The CDR3 reads CSAPGTIYNEQFF. The DNA for the CDR3 is TGCAGTGCTCCGGGGACTATATACAATGAGCAGTTCTTC.

This clonotype occurred a few times. The V and J genes are TRBV29-1 and TRBJ1-5; 7 bases match TRBD1. From germline, CDR1 is SQVTM and CDR2 ANQGSEA. V was pared by 7 bases and J by 0 bases, with 3 bases of the junction left unmatched. This CDR3 has 13 residues. The DNA for the CDR3 is TGCAGCGCCCGGGACAGTAGCAATCAGCCCCAGCATTTT. Its protein product is CSARDSSNQPQHF. The full variable domain, its missing parts supplied by reference TRBV29-1 and TRBJ1-5, is SAVISQKPSRDICQRGTSLTIQCQVDSQVTMMFWYRQQPGQSLTLIATANQGSEATYESGFVIDKFPISRPNLTFSTLTVSNMSPEDSSIYLCSARDSSNQPQHFGDGTRLSIL.

The rearrangement uses TRBV3-1 and TRBJ1-1; tentatively, D is TRBD1 (5 bases). The CDR3 has 18 amino acids. V shed 6 bases and J shed 9 bases, with 32 bases lying between them. Germline V gene data show CDR1 as LGHDT and CDR2 as YNNKEL (reference sequence). The CDR3 DNA is TGTGCCAGCAGTTTAATTATCGCCCCTTCCGGGGGTTACGAGAAAGCTTTCTTT. It encodes CASSLIIAPSGGYEKAFF.

This clonotype was seen only a few times. The J gene is TRBJ1-1, the V gene TRBV29-1, with TRBD1 as a possible D gene (6 bases). This CDR3 contains 12 residues. V was clipped by 6 bases and J by 8 bases, with 16 bases between them. CDR1 is SQVTM, CDR2 ANQGSEA, per germline. Here the CDR3 DNA reads TGCAGCGTCCTGGGGTCGGGGGCAGAAGCTTTCTTT. Protein: CSVLGSGAEAFF.

J is TRBJ2-5 and V is TRBV3-1; TRBD2 aligns across 11 bases. The germline V gene has CDR1 LGHDT and CDR2 YNNKEL (reference sequence). The ends lost 3 bases at V and 4 bases at J; junction bases unmatched: 13. The CDR3 contains 18 residues. CDR3 in amino acids: CASSHPPHTSGSTETQYF. The CDR3 coding sequence is TGTGCCAGCAGCCACCCCCCCCACACTAGCGGGAGTACAGAGACCCAGTACTTC.

The chain employs TRBV20-1 and TRBJ2-7, with D unresolved. Trimming took off 3 bases at V and 0 bases at J, with 6 bases between the two ends. Germline lookup yields CDR1 DFQATT and CDR2 SNEGSKA (reference sequence). The CDR3 is made up of 12 amino acids. The CDR3 DNA sequence: TGCAGTGCTAGCGGCCCCTCCTACGAGCAGTACTTC. It codes for CSASGPSYEQYF.

The chain is built from TRBV7-2 and TRBJ2-2; D not certain. Germline values: CDR1 SGHTA, CDR2 FQGNSA. CDR3 length equals 15 residues. Trimming removed 5 bases at V and 5 bases at J, with 15 bases between. DNA of the CDR3: TGTGCCAGCAGCCTAGGACCTTCGTGGACCGGGGAGCTGTTTTTT. As protein: CASSLGPSWTGELFF. The variable domain in full, with the rest retrieved from reference TRBV7-2 and TRBJ2-2, is GAGVSQSPSNKVTEKGKDVELRCDPISGHTALYWYRQSLGQGLEFLIYFQGNSAPDKSGLPSDRFSAERTGGSVSTLTIQRTQQEDSAVYLCASSLGPSWTGELFFGEGSRLTVL.

This clonotype was observed a few times. The chain is built from TRBV7-9 and TRBJ2-6; D uncertain. Looked up from germline, CDR1 is SEHNR and CDR2 is FQNEAQ (reference sequence). The CDR3 is 15 residues long. V shed 5 bases and J shed 4 bases, with 12 bases lying between them. CDR3 in amino acids: CASSPRSEGANVLTF. The CDR3 coding sequence is TGTGCCAGCAGCCCGCGCAGTGAAGGGGCCAACGTCCTGACTTTC.

In this sample, this clonotype turned up a few times. V usage is TRBV2 and J usage is TRBJ1-2, with D tentatively TRBD1 (6 bases). From germline, CDR1 is SNHLY and CDR2 FYNNEI. This CDR3 is 11 amino acids long. The V end was cut by 8 bases, the J end by 5 bases, with 9 bases between. As DNA, the CDR3 is TGTGCCAGCCGAGGGGGATATGGCTACACCTTC. This gives the protein CASRGGYGYTF.